Each of the 9 T cell receptor beta chains below was sequenced from the same sample in a study of T cell responses to AZD1222 COVID-19 vaccine. Sequencing used immunoSEQ multiplex PCR; TCRdb keeps in-frame clones, though not all of them. The profile covers 120,000 to 150,000 clones, with 75% to 95% appearing a single time and around 2.8% taken by the ten largest. The source material was peripheral blood, sampled on day 0 of MenACWY control vaccination. Receptors were obtained from an adult in good health.

This clone was seen once. The chain links TRBV9 to TRBJ1-1, with D possibly TRBD1 on 6 matching bases. Germline assignment: CDR1 SGDLS and CDR2 YYNGEE. The CDR3 is 14 amino acids. Trimming cost V 4 bases and J 8 bases, with 18 bases left between them. The CDR3 bases are TGTGCCAGCAGCCGAGACACCGGACAGTCAGAAGCTTTCTTT. Encoded protein: CASSRDTGQSEAFF.

The chain joins TRBV29-1 to TRBJ1-4; unclear D gene. The CDR3 sequence is 10 residues long. In germline, CDR1 is SQVTM, CDR2 ANQGSEA. V lost 6 bases and J 6 bases, leaving 5 bases between the germline ends. The CDR3 protein is CSVGDEKLFF. The CDR3 coding sequence is TGCAGCGTCGGGGATGAAAAACTGTTTTTT.

The chain couples TRBV7-7 to TRBJ1-6, with TRBD1 as a possible D gene (6 bases). V lost 2 bases, J lost 6 bases, and 11 bases lay in between. CDR1 and CDR2 from the germline V gene are SSHAT and FNYEAQ (reference sequence). The CDR3 covers 15 residues. CDR3 in DNA: TGTGCCAGCAGCTTAAACACGGACAGTAATTCACCCCTCCACTTT. This sequence encodes CASSLNTDSNSPLHF.

The chain combines TRBV4-1 with TRBJ2-1; D is unresolved. The germline CDR1 and CDR2 sequences are MGHRA and YSYEKL. V lost 0 bases, J lost 0 bases, and 6 bases lay in between. There are 15 residues in the CDR3. CDR3 sequence reads: CASSQEDISYNEQFF. For the CDR3, the DNA is TGCGCCAGCAGCCAAGAGGATATCTCCTACAATGAGCAGTTCTTC.

The genes are TRBV25-1 and TRBJ1-2; the D gene is possibly TRBD1 (6 bases). This CDR3 contains 14 residues. Trimming took 5 bases from V and 8 from J, leaving 18 bases between them. Germline CDR1 reads MGHDK; CDR2 reads SYGVNS. The CDR3 bases are TGTGCCAGCAGTCGAACCCGGGGGCCTGGGGGCTACACCTTC. Amino acids: CASSRTRGPGGYTF.

The chain couples TRBV7-2 to TRBJ2-1; D gene unclear. V shed 5 bases and J shed 7 bases, with 21 bases lying between them. This CDR3 spans 16 amino acids. Per germline, CDR1 SGHTA and CDR2 FQGNSA. In nucleotides, the CDR3 is TGTGCCAGCAGCCTGGATGGTGCGGCCCTGGGGAATGAGCAGTTCTTC. This sequence encodes CASSLDGAALGNEQFF.

The chain links TRBV19 to TRBJ2-5; D uncertain. CDR1 and CDR2 from the germline V gene are LNHDA and SQIVND (reference sequence). The CDR3 loop spans 14 amino acids. V was clipped by 5 bases and J by 5 bases, with 15 bases between them. The CDR3 loop is CASSSTYGGETQYF. The CDR3 DNA is TGTGCCAGTAGTTCCACCTACGGTGGGGAGACCCAGTACTTC.

This clone was counted a single time. The J gene is TRBJ1-1, the V gene TRBV6-5; D is perhaps TRBD1 (5 bases). Germline CDR1 and CDR2: MNHEY and SVGAGI. V shed 6 bases and J shed 0 bases, with 5 bases lying between them. The CDR3 runs to 12 residues. CDR3 DNA sequence: TGTGCCAGCAGGGGGCTGAACACTGAAGCTTTCTTT. Its protein is CASRGLNTEAFF.

The chain has TRBV5-4 and TRBJ2-1; 10 bases map to TRBD2. Germline lookup yields CDR1 SGHNT and CDR2 YYREEE (reference sequence). The V gene end was trimmed by 0 bases and the J gene end by 2 bases; junction bases not matched to a gene: 5. The CDR3 extends over 17 amino acids. In DNA, the CDR3 is TGTGCCAGCAGCTTGGGGACTAGCGGCCTCACCTACAATGAGCAGTTCTTC. It codes for CASSLGTSGLTYNEQFF.